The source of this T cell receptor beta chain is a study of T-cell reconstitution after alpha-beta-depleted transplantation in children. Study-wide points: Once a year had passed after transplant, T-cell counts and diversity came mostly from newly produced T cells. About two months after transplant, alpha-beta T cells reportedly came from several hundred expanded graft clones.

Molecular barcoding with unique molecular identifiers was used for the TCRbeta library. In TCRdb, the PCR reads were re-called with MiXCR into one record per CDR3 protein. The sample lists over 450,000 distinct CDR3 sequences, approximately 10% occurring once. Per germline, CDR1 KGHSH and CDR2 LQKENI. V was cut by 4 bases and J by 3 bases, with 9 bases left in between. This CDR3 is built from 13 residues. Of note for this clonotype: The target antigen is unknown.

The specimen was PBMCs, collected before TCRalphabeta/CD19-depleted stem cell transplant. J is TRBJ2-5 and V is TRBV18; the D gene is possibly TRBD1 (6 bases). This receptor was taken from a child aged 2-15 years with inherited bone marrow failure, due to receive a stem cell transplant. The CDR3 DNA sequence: TGTGCCAGCTCACAGGACAGTAAAGAGACCCAGTACTTC. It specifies CASSQDSKETQYF.